This record looks at one TCR beta chain sequence and its context. The target antigen is unknown. This CDR3 is also generated by other DNA sequences in the sample. The record originates from a study of cytomegalovirus exposure and HLA in healthy donors. General study results and limits: Analysis performed later found about 18,000 TCR beta sequences associated with HLA alleles at 0.05 false discovery rate. A later analysis showed that HLA-associated TCR beta chains had undergone more clonal expansion than equally common others.

The ends lost 0 bases at V and 1 base at J; junction bases unmatched: 1. The CDR3 runs to 15 residues. Germline V lookup: CDR1 SGHNT, CDR2 YYREEE (reference sequence). Primers: 60 Vbeta forward and 13 Jbeta reverse. Repertoires were generated with immunoSEQ multiplex PCR, while TCRdb's copy carries only in-frame clones and drops some. Here the sample table reports about 39,000 clones. Likely unrecorded immune exposures existed in these nominally healthy donors. This TCR was recovered from a woman in her 30s in good health and CMV-seropositive. The V gene is TRBV5-4, the J gene TRBJ2-3; the match to TRBD1 covers 8 bases. The sample comprised PBMCs. The chain's CDR3 is CASSLAGQGTDTQYF. As DNA, the CDR3 is TGTGCCAGCAGCTTGGCGGGACAGGGCACAGATACGCAGTATTTT.